A single sample gave rise to the 15 T cell receptor beta chains below, sequenced in a study of T cells in Graves' hyperthyroidism and ophthalmopathy (dated 2019 in TCRdb). The library relied on multiplex PCR. Data came from an Illumina HiSeq 2000. The TCR beta CDR3 regions were amplified from RNA transcripts. The TCR CDR3 was subjected to a first round of RT-PCR using the HTBI primer set and the Qiagen OneStep RT-PCR kit. Using fastp at Q25 and MiXCR, TCRdb reprocessed the public reads and kept productive beta chains. Each entry is one CDR3 protein sequence, shown with its most common DNA and genes. In all, the sample holds hundreds of thousands of distinct CDR3 sequences, and 15% to 17% of those were seen once. Around 7.7% of the sample rests with the top ten. The material sequenced was blood. Every receptor here comes from a woman under 30 with Graves' hyperthyroidism.

This clonotype showed up just a few times. V and J are TRBV6-1 and TRBJ2-7; 10 positions match TRBD1. V was clipped by 7 bases and J by 4 bases; unmatched bases: 7. This CDR3 is built from 14 residues. Germline V lookup: CDR1 MNHNS, CDR2 SASEGT. The CDR3 loop reads CASTSVGQGYEQYF. The CDR3 coding sequence is TGTGCCAGCACCTCTGTGGGACAGGGGTACGAGCAGTACTTC.

This clonotype has a count of ten or more. V and J are TRBV20-1 and TRBJ2-1; D unclear. The CDR3 length is 11 residues. Deletions cut 1 base from V and 9 bases from J, with 7 bases between. CDR1 is DFQATT and CDR2 is SNEGSKA in the germline V gene (reference sequence). Here the CDR3 reads CSARGSGEQFF. CDR3 sequence (DNA): TGCAGTGCTAGAGGGTCGGGTGAGCAGTTCTTC.

This clonotype appeared a few times. This chain joins TRBV7-3 and TRBJ2-3, with a weak D call TRBD2 (6 bases). V shed 2 bases and J shed 10 bases, with 19 bases lying between them. CDR3 length equals 15 residues. Per germline, CDR1 SGHTA and CDR2 FQGTGA. In DNA form, the CDR3 reads TGTGCCAGCAGCTTATATCGGTTGGAGGGGTATGCGCAGTATTTT. Protein: CASSLYRLEGYAQYF.

This clonotype came up a few times. V is TRBV7-6 and J is TRBJ1-3, with 10 bases identical to TRBD1. V shed 5 bases and J 4 bases; nucleotides not matched to a gene: 5. The CDR3 has 15 amino acids. Germline lookup yields CDR1 SGHVS and CDR2 FNYEAQ. The CDR3 DNA sequence: TGTGCCAGCAGCCTTGGACAGGGGGAAGGAAACACCATATATTTT. Translating it yields CASSLGQGEGNTIYF.

The chain links TRBV19 to TRBJ2-1, with 7 nucleotides matching TRBD1. The germline gives CDR1 LNHDA, CDR2 SQIVND (reference sequence). The CDR3 length is 14 residues. V was clipped by 9 bases and J by 6 bases; unmatched bases: 11. The CDR3 region has the DNA TGTGCCAGCACCGATCTGAGGGGGCGCAATGAGCAGTTCTTC. Its protein product is CASTDLRGRNEQFF.

This CDR3 reads CASSSMRATGELFF. The CDR3 nucleotides read TGTGCCAGCAGTTCGATGAGGGCAACCGGGGAGCTGTTTTTT. The chain links TRBV27 to TRBJ2-2; TRBD2 is a possible D gene (5 bases). Germline CDR1 MNHEY, CDR2 SMNVEV (reference sequence). Trimming removed 4 bases at V and 5 bases at J, with 11 bases between. The CDR3 runs to 14 residues.

This clonotype was recorded a few times. The chain uses TRBV19 and TRBJ2-7; 7 bases are shared with TRBD1. Germline loops: CDR1 LNHDA, CDR2 SQIVND (reference sequence). The CDR3 sequence is 14 residues long. J lost 1 base, V lost 4 bases, and 4 bases had no gene match. CDR3 residues: CASSRTGRSYEQYF. In DNA form, the CDR3 reads TGTGCCAGTAGTAGGACAGGTAGGTCCTACGAGCAGTACTTC. Together with reference TRBV19 and TRBJ2-7, the CDR3 gives the full variable domain: DGGITQSPKYLFRKEGQNVTLSCEQNLNHDAMYWYRQDPGQGLRLIYYSQIVNDFQKGDIAEGYSVSREKKESFPLTVTSAQKNPTAFYLCASSRTGRSYEQYFGPGTRLTVT.

The rearrangement links TRBV6-1 to TRBJ2-6, with a possible D match to TRBD2 (5 bases). The CDR3 is made up of 15 amino acids. V was pared by 7 bases and J by 1 base, with 11 bases between. CDR1 MNHNS and CDR2 SASEGT come from the germline V gene. DNA of the CDR3: TGTGCCAGCACCCAAAGGGAGTCTGGGGCCAACGTCCTGACTTTC. Its translation: CASTQRESGANVLTF.

This clonotype was seen ten or more times. This chain connects TRBV6-5 to TRBJ1-6, with unresolved D. This CDR3 comprises 16 residues. CDR1 is MNHEY, CDR2 SVGAGI, per germline. The V end lost 0 bases, the J end lost 10 bases, and 16 bases lay between the germline ends. The CDR3 loop reads CASSYSKSGFRSPLHF. The CDR3 DNA reads TGTGCCAGCAGTTACTCGAAAAGCGGGTTCCGCTCACCCCTCCACTTT.

This clonotype was found many times. The gene calls are TRBV7-3 and TRBJ2-5, with a weak D call TRBD1 (5 bases). CDR1 and CDR2 from the germline V gene are SGHTA and FQGTGA. V was pared by 4 bases and J by 5 bases, with 17 bases between. The CDR3 spans 15 residues. CDR3 nucleotide sequence: TGTGCCAGCAGCTCCCTGGGGTGGGGCGAGGAGACCCAGTACTTC. Protein product: CASSSLGWGEETQYF.

This clonotype was observed at least ten times. This chain links TRBV13 with TRBJ1-2; D may be TRBD1 (6 bases). Looked up from germline, CDR1 is PRHDT and CDR2 is FYEKMQ (reference sequence). The CDR3 loop spans 14 amino acids. Trimming left V 0 bases short and J 4 bases short, with 9 bases between. The CDR3 nucleotides read TGTGCCAGCAGCTTAGGCACGGGGGCCTATGGCTACACCTTC. This encodes CASSLGTGAYGYTF.

In its sample, this clonotype was seen many times. This chain connects TRBV4-1 to TRBJ2-7; D might be TRBD2 (5 bases). The germline gives CDR1 MGHRA, CDR2 YSYEKL. This CDR3 is 14 amino acids long. Trimming cost V 1 base and J 0 bases, with 7 bases left between them. CDR3 protein: CASSQVGSSYEQYF. In DNA, the CDR3 is TGCGCCAGCAGCCAAGTGGGGAGCTCCTACGAGCAGTACTTC.

This chain connects TRBV20-1 to TRBJ1-4; 7 bases map to TRBD1. The CDR3 length is 13 residues. Germline V lookup: CDR1 DFQATT, CDR2 SNEGSKA (reference sequence). V was pared by 0 bases and J by 7 bases, with 2 bases of the junction left unmatched. The CDR3 DNA is TGCAGTGCTAGAGACACAGGGGTTGAAAAACTGTTTTTT. Translation: CSARDTGVEKLFF.

This clonotype was counted ten times or more. The gene calls are TRBV5-1 and TRBJ2-1, with unresolved D. V was clipped by 4 bases and J by 2 bases, with 16 bases between them. The CDR3 covers 16 residues. In germline, CDR1 is SGHRS, CDR2 YFSETQ. The CDR3 region has the DNA TGCGCCAGCAGCCGATCCGGAGCCACGCCCTACAATGAGCAGTTCTTC. This encodes CASSRSGATPYNEQFF.

This clonotype was seen only a few times. The gene calls are TRBV9 and TRBJ2-7; TRBD2 aligns across 13 bases. CDR1 and CDR2 (germline): SGDLS, YYNGEE. V lost 1 base and J lost 5; bases outside the gene matches: 15. This CDR3 region has 19 residues. The CDR3 loop reads CASSVSRTSGGSSDDEQYF. CDR3 nucleotides: TGTGCCAGCAGCGTAAGCAGGACTAGCGGGGGATCGAGCGACGACGAGCAGTACTTC.